This TCR beta chain appears in the sequencing data of a study of blood T cell repertoires in COVID-19. On the study more broadly: T cells, B-cell-depleted T cells, or PBMCs provided the cDNA or gDNA that served as material.

Patients at the Seattle site were enrolled during active infection and followed longitudinally. The V segment lost 4 bases and the J segment 7 bases; nucleotides outside the gene matches: 8. Per the germline V gene, CDR1 is SGHTA and CDR2 is FQGNSA. There are 15 residues in the CDR3. Clones were sequenced by immunoSEQ multiplex PCR, and TCRdb holds only the in-frame ones, with some missing. This table holds about 300,000 clones, 70% to 85% found once. This chain uses TRBV7-2 with TRBJ2-1; the match to TRBD2 covers 9 bases. This TCR derives from a human donor with COVID-19, enrolled during active disease. The donor label of this sample is uncertain. Material for sequencing was peripheral blood. CDR3 nucleotide sequence: TGTGCCAGCAGCTCAGTAGCGGGAGATATAAATGAGCAGTTCTTC. This translates into CASSSVAGDINEQFF.